Below, 20 T cell receptor beta chains from the same sample are listed, as sequenced in a study of identical twins. In TCRdb, the 5' RACE reads were re-called with MiXCR into one record per CDR3 protein. Of around 100,000 distinct CDR3 sequences detected, about 5.6% appear once; the ten largest clones hold approximately 12%. The sample consisted of memory T cells sorted from blood. Every receptor here comes from a woman aged 45-59 years in good health.

CDR3 in amino acids: CASSSMDRGTEAFF. The DNA of the CDR3 is TGTGCCAGCAGCTCCATGGACAGGGGGACTGAAGCTTTCTTT. V is TRBV21-1 and J is TRBJ1-1; TRBD1 is taken as the D call from the table, unchecked against the DNA. TRBV21-1 is a documented pseudogene. The CDR3 has 14 residues.

This clonotype was found many times. The V gene is TRBV5-1, the J gene TRBJ2-4, with 13 bases identical to TRBD2. With V trimmed by 4 bases and J by 6 bases, 4 bases remained unmatched. Germline V gives CDR1 SGHRS, CDR2 YFSETQ. The CDR3 runs 15 residues. The CDR3 nucleotides read TGCGCCAGCAGCCTAGGACTAGCGGGAGTAAACATTCAGTACTTC. It translates to CASSLGLAGVNIQYF. Supplemented by reference TRBV5-1 and TRBJ2-4, the full variable domain reads KAGVTQTPRYLIKTRGQQVTLSCSPISGHRSVSWYQQTPGQGLQFLFEYFSETQRNKGNFPGRFSGRQFSNSRSEMNVSTLELGDSALYLCASSLGLAGVNIQYFGAGTRLSVL.

This clonotype was counted at least ten times. The chain is built from TRBV11-2 and TRBJ2-2; D is unclear. The CDR3 is made up of 15 amino acids. V was shortened by 4 bases and J by 2 bases, with 11 bases between the two germline ends. CDR1 SGHAT and CDR2 FQNNGV come from the germline V gene. CDR3 DNA: TGTGCCAGCAGCTGGCAAGGAACCAACACCGGGGAGCTGTTTTTT. Protein: CASSWQGTNTGELFF.

The table lists this clonotype with many counts. The V call is TRBV3-1, the J call TRBJ1-2; 7 bases map to TRBD1. CDR1 and CDR2 from the germline V gene are LGHDT and YNNKEL (reference sequence). The CDR3 runs to 14 residues. V was clipped by 1 base and J by 7 bases; unmatched bases: 6. The CDR3: CASSQGANRGGYTF. The CDR3 DNA sequence: TGTGCCAGCAGCCAAGGCGCGAACAGGGGTGGCTACACCTTC. Full variable domain (missing parts from reference TRBV3-1 and TRBJ1-2): DTAVSQTPKYLVTQMGNDKSIKCEQNLGHDTMYWYKQDSKKFLKIMFSYNNKELIINETVPNRFSPKSPDKAHLNLHINSLELGDSAVYFCASSQGANRGGYTFGSGTRLTVV.

This clonotype was observed many times. This chain links TRBV2 with TRBJ2-3; D remains ambiguous. Per germline, CDR1 SNHLY and CDR2 FYNNEI. CDR3 length: 14 amino acids. With 5 bases removed from V and 2 bases from J, the gap between germline ends came to 11 bases. In nucleotides, the CDR3 is TGTGCCAGCAGTCGGTCGGTGATCACAGATACGCAGTATTTT. It codes for CASSRSVITDTQYF.

This clonotype was recorded many times. CDR3 in amino acids: CASSLTSPKDGELFF. The CDR3 DNA reads as TGTGCCAGCAGCTTGACTAGCCCCAAGGACGGGGAGCTGTTTTTT. This sequence joins TRBV7-8 and TRBJ2-2, with 7 bases aligning to TRBD2. The CDR3 is 15 residues long. Germline V gene data show CDR1 as SGHVS and CDR2 as FQNEAQ. V gave up 3 bases and J gave up 7 bases; unmatched junction bases: 8.

This clonotype was counted between two and nine times. V usage is TRBV18 and J usage is TRBJ2-2; either TRBD1 or TRBD2 may fit D (5 bases each). The CDR3 has 16 amino acids. The V gene lost 5 bases and the J gene lost 7 bases, with 20 bases spanning the gap. Germline values: CDR1 KGHSH, CDR2 LQKENI. In DNA form, the CDR3 reads TGTGCCAGCTCAAACCGGGCCCCGGGACGTGACGGGGAGCTGTTTTTT. It specifies CASSNRAPGRDGELFF.

The chain has TRBV9 and TRBJ1-3; D possibly corresponds to TRBD1 (5 bases). This CDR3 comprises 14 residues. V was trimmed by 0 bases and J by 5 bases, leaving 9 bases between them. Germline-derived CDR1 and CDR2 are SGDLS and YYNGEE. The CDR3 spells CASSVDGGRNTIYF. The CDR3 nucleotides are TGTGCCAGCAGCGTAGACGGGGGTCGAAACACCATATATTTT.

The chain couples TRBV18 to TRBJ1-2; maybe TRBD1 (5 bases). Germline V CDR1 and CDR2: KGHSH, LQKENI. This CDR3 comprises 12 residues. Trimming shortened V by 2 bases and J by 8 bases, and 9 bases separated the two germline ends. CDR3 in DNA: TGTGCCAGCTCACCAGGGGGTACGGGCTACACCTTC. Protein sequence: CASSPGGTGYTF.

This clonotype was seen ten or more times. The J gene is TRBJ1-1, the V gene TRBV12-3 or TRBV12-4; D is uncertain. V was pared by 6 bases and J by 14 bases, with 7 bases between. This CDR3 contains 8 residues. CDR3 region: CASSIAFF. In DNA, the CDR3 is TGTGCCAGCAGCATTGCCTTCTTT.

This clonotype was found many times. V gene TRBV7-8 combines with J gene TRBJ2-1; 10 bases align to TRBD1. The germline V gene encodes CDR1 SGHVS and CDR2 FQNEAQ. This CDR3 region has 13 residues. V lost 8 bases, J lost 7 bases, and 5 bases stayed unmatched. The CDR3 loop is CASGTGVSNEQFF. The CDR3 nucleotides are TGTGCCAGCGGGACAGGGGTATCTAATGAGCAGTTCTTC.

There are many counts of this clonotype. The rearrangement uses TRBV10-3 and TRBJ2-7; 8 nucleotides agree with TRBD1. CDR1 is ENHRY, CDR2 SYGVKD, per germline. V was clipped by 4 bases and J by 3 bases; unmatched bases: 11. This CDR3 region has 16 residues. The CDR3 protein is CAISARPGQVNYEQYF. DNA for the CDR3: TGTGCCATCAGTGCACGACCGGGACAGGTAAACTACGAGCAGTACTTC.

This clonotype has at least ten counts. The chain recombines TRBV24-1 with TRBJ2-2; no clear D gene. Trimming cost V 4 bases and J 7 bases, with 6 bases left between them. The CDR3 is made up of 12 amino acids. CDR1 is KGHDR and CDR2 is SFDVKD in the germline V gene. This chain's CDR3 is CATSDTHGELFF. The CDR3 coding sequence is TGTGCCACCAGTGACACCCACGGGGAGCTGTTTTTT.

V and J are TRBV6-4 and TRBJ2-5; D ambiguous. CDR3 size: 12 residues. The germline V and J ends were trimmed by 8 bases and 2 bases, with 9 bases remaining between them. Germline loops: CDR1 MRHNA, CDR2 SNTAGT. CDR3 region: CASLRAQETQYF. As DNA, the CDR3 is TGTGCCAGCCTAAGGGCTCAAGAGACCCAGTACTTC.

This clonotype appeared many times. The chain has TRBV7-2 and TRBJ1-3, with D hard to call. V was cut by 7 bases and J by 3 bases, with 16 bases left in between. The CDR3 is 15 amino acids. In germline, CDR1 is SGHTA, CDR2 FQGNSA. Written as DNA, the CDR3 is TGTGCCAGCACCGGAGGGTCGAGTTTTGGAAACACCATATATTTT. Translated: CASTGGSSFGNTIYF. The full variable domain, completed using reference TRBV7-2 and TRBJ1-3, is GAGVSQSPSNKVTEKGKDVELRCDPISGHTALYWYRQSLGQGLEFLIYFQGNSAPDKSGLPSDRFSAERTGGSVSTLTIQRTQQEDSAVYLCASTGGSSFGNTIYFGEGSWLTVV.

The J gene is TRBJ2-3, the V gene TRBV9; 14 nucleotides match TRBD2. CDR1 and CDR2 from the germline V gene are SGDLS and YYNGEE. V trimming: 4 bases; J trimming: 0 bases; junction bases outside the gene matches: 10. The CDR3 consists of 19 residues. The CDR3, as DNA: TGTGCCAGCAGCACCAGACTAGCGGGAGGGGGATCTAGCACAGATACGCAGTATTTT. Amino acid sequence: CASSTRLAGGGSSTDTQYF.

At least ten counts were recorded for this clonotype. In DNA form, the CDR3 reads TGCAGTGCCCTCGGTCTACCTACAATGGAACAGTTCTTC. This sequence encodes CSALGLPTMEQFF. The chain employs TRBV20-1 and TRBJ2-1; D is ambiguous. The CDR3 is 13 residues long. Germline V gene data show CDR1 as DFQATT and CDR2 as SNEGSKA (reference sequence). Trimming pared 6 bases from V and 13 bases from J, leaving 22 bases between.

V is TRBV4-2 and J is TRBJ2-2; a weak D match, TRBD2 (6 bases). CDR3 length: 17 amino acids. Trimming shortened V by 5 bases and J by 7 bases, and 23 bases separated the two germline ends. From germline, CDR1 is LGHNA and CDR2 YNFKEQ. This CDR3 is CASSSLGTLKRDGELFF. The CDR3 DNA is TGTGCCAGCAGCTCCCTCGGGACTTTGAAGAGGGACGGGGAGCTGTTTTTT.

This clonotype was seen many times. The V call is TRBV12-3 or TRBV12-4, the J call TRBJ2-7, with 7 bases that match TRBD2. The CDR3 loop spans 15 amino acids. J was trimmed by 3 bases and V by 7 bases; bases with no gene match: 12. CDR3 amino acids: CASTLQAGAGYEQYF. Here the CDR3 DNA reads TGTGCCAGCACCCTTCAGGCGGGAGCAGGCTACGAGCAGTACTTC.

The table lists this clonotype with a few counts. The chain couples TRBV2 to TRBJ2-3, with TRBD1 as a possible D gene (5 bases). Germline-derived CDR1 and CDR2 are SNHLY and FYNNEI. V lost 7 bases and J lost 6, with 20 bases in between. CDR3 length: 15 amino acids. Here the CDR3 reads CASIGFGALSDTQYF. CDR3 nucleotides: TGTGCCAGCATTGGATTTGGGGCTCTATCGGATACGCAGTATTTT.